The clone carrying this T cell receptor (beta chain) occurred a few times. Its specificity is unknown. The sample comes from a study of T-cell memory formation after mild COVID-19. Constant-segment primers and 5'RACE yielded cDNA libraries for TCR alpha and TCR beta, each carrying sample barcodes and UMIs. TCRdb independently ran MiXCR on the 5' RACE reads; one entry per CDR3 protein. The profile shows over 500,000 distinct CDR3 sequences, 17% of them singletons. Study-level results: CD4+ contracting clones lay mainly in CM and EM, CD8+ ones in EMRA. Pre-infection memory harbored some responding clones, suggesting cross-reactive memory joined. Clones that got smaller from day 15 to 85 had even CD4/CD8, while clones growing later tipped toward CD4+.

J lost 4 bases, V lost 4 bases, and 4 bases had no gene match. The germline gives CDR1 SGHNT, CDR2 YYREEE (reference sequence). The CDR3 covers 14 residues. Specimen: PBMCs or a T cell subset sorted from them (not recorded which). V and J are TRBV5-4 and TRBJ2-1, with 8 bases that match TRBD2. The receptor's source is an adult woman who had mild COVID-19 (a few samples of this study predate the infection). Cell type and time point are not known. DNA of the CDR3: TGTGCCAGCAGCGCCGGGACTAGGTACAATGAGCAGTTCTTC. Its protein is CASSAGTRYNEQFF.